A single sample gave rise to the 14 T cell receptor beta chains below, sequenced in a study of OX40 agonist ivuxolimab in advanced cancers. Using immunoSEQ multiplex PCR, the repertoire was profiled, and TCRdb retains in-frame clones only, with some absent. The profile shows under 100,000 clones, more than 65% of them singletons. The starting material was CD4+ or CD8+ T cells sorted from blood, obtained in a trial of the OX40 agonist ivuxolimab. The source of these receptors is an adult with an advanced solid tumor such as melanoma, head and neck, liver or kidney cancer.

This clone was counted a single time. The rearrangement uses TRBV5-8 and TRBJ1-5; no clear D. Germline CDR1 is SGHTS and CDR2 is YDEGEE. The CDR3 loop spans 16 amino acids. Trimming shortened V by 0 bases and J by 2 bases, and 12 bases separated the two germline ends. This CDR3 is CASSLAAGSGNQPQHF. CDR3 DNA sequence: TGTGCCAGCAGCTTGGCCGCGGGAAGCGGCAATCAGCCCCAGCATTTT.

This clone was seen a handful of times. This CDR3 is also generated by other DNA sequences in the sample. The genes are TRBV2 and TRBJ2-2; a weak D match, TRBD2 (5 bases). Germline V CDR1 and CDR2: SNHLY, FYNNEI. The CDR3 is 13 amino acids. Trimming took off 6 bases at V and 6 bases at J, with 11 bases between the two ends. CDR3 protein: CASSYTGAGELFF. DNA for the CDR3: TGTGCCAGCAGCTATACCGGGGCCGGGGAGCTGTTTTTT. The whole variable domain, remainder taken from reference TRBV2 and TRBJ2-2, is EPEVTQTPSHQVTQMGQEVILRCVPISNHLYFYWYRQILGQKVEFLVSFYNNEISEKSEIFDDQFSVERPDGSNFTLKIRSTKLEDSAMYFCASSYTGAGELFFGEGSRLTVL.

The chain has TRBV4-1 and TRBJ2-5; D is ambiguous. The J call may be mistaken, given a closer DNA end match to TRBJ2-7. Germline V lookup: CDR1 MGHRA, CDR2 YSYEKL. CDR3 length: 13 amino acids. In nucleotides, the CDR3 is TGCGCCAGCAGCCACGTTGGGCAGTACGAGCAGTACTTC. It is translated as CASSHVGQYEQYF.

The chain combines TRBV4-1 with TRBJ1-3; 9 positions agree with TRBD1. The CDR3 is 15 amino acids. Trimming took 4 bases from V and 3 from J; bases not matched to a gene: 4. Germline loops: CDR1 MGHRA, CDR2 YSYEKL. The CDR3 DNA follows: TGCGCCAGCAGCCCCTGGACAGGGGATGGAAACACCATATATTTT. It encodes CASSPWTGDGNTIYF.

This clone was observed once. This chain joins TRBV18 and TRBJ2-7; a weak D match, TRBD1 (7 bases). Germline-derived CDR1 and CDR2 are KGHSH and LQKENI. This CDR3 has 14 residues. The V and J ends lost 3 bases and 9 bases respectively, with 18 bases between them. CDR3 region: CASSPSDRLGGQYF. CDR3 DNA: TGTGCCAGCTCACCTTCGGACAGGCTGGGGGGGCAGTACTTC.

The chain has TRBV11-2 and TRBJ2-3; D unresolved. Per germline, CDR1 SGHAT and CDR2 FQNNGV. Trimming took 2 bases from V and 1 from J, leaving 4 bases between them. CDR3 length: 13 amino acids. The CDR3 region is CASSLPGTDTQYF. The DNA of the CDR3 is TGTGCCAGCAGCTTACCGGGCACAGATACGCAGTATTTT.

The gene calls are TRBV11-3 and TRBJ2-2, with a weak D call TRBD2 (6 bases). CDR1 SGHNT and CDR2 YENEEA come from the germline V gene. V was shortened by 1 base and J by 2 bases, with 14 bases between the two germline ends. The CDR3 has 17 amino acids. The CDR3 loop reads CASSLGIGTSNTGELFF. Written as DNA, the CDR3 is TGTGCCAGCAGCTTAGGGATAGGGACTTCAAACACCGGGGAGCTGTTTTTT.

V and J are TRBV25-1 and TRBJ2-3; D remains ambiguous. V was pared by 2 bases and J by 0 bases, with 18 bases between. Germline lookup yields CDR1 MGHDK and CDR2 SYGVNS. The CDR3 sequence is 18 residues long. The CDR3 bases are TGTGCCAGCAGTGAAAAAAAGGTGCAGAACAAAAGCACAGATACGCAGTATTTT. Its protein product is CASSEKKVQNKSTDTQYF.

This rearrangement joins TRBV29-1 to TRBJ1-2; TRBD1 matches at 7 bases. V lost 4 bases to trimming and J lost 1 base; unmatched junction nucleotides: 3. This CDR3 has 13 residues. Germline-derived CDR1 and CDR2 are SQVTM and ANQGSEA. In DNA form, the CDR3 reads TGCAGCGTTGCACAGGGGCGTAACTATGGCTACACCTTC. Translating gives CSVAQGRNYGYTF.

The V and J genes are TRBV7-2 and TRBJ1-5; the match to TRBD1 covers 8 bases. V gave up 4 bases and J gave up 7 bases; unmatched junction bases: 6. The CDR3 runs to 14 residues. Germline values: CDR1 SGHTA, CDR2 FQGNSA. The CDR3 region is CASSSRGQGQPQHF. The CDR3 bases are TGTGCCAGCAGCTCCAGGGGGCAGGGGCAGCCCCAGCATTTT.

The rearrangement joins TRBV9 to TRBJ1-1; 8 bases line up with TRBD1. Per germline, CDR1 SGDLS and CDR2 YYNGEE. Unmatched junction bases numbered 6, after V lost 4 bases and J lost 4 bases. This CDR3 is built from 14 residues. The CDR3 protein is CASSFLQGGTEAFF. The CDR3 DNA is TGTGCCAGCAGCTTCTTACAGGGGGGCACTGAAGCTTTCTTT.

The sample holds a few counts of this clone. This chain joins TRBV4-1 and TRBJ2-3, with 11 positions matching TRBD2. The CDR3 sequence is 16 residues long. From germline, CDR1 is MGHRA and CDR2 YSYEKL. J lost 5 bases, V lost 4 bases, and 8 bases had no gene match. This chain's CDR3 is CASSREGSGGVDTQYF. In nucleotides, the CDR3 is TGCGCCAGCAGCCGAGAAGGTAGCGGGGGGGTAGATACGCAGTATTTT.

About this clone: This specimen includes other DNA sequences encoding the same CDR3. The chain carries TRBV5-1 and TRBJ1-2, with D tentatively TRBD1 (6 bases). The CDR3 contains 13 residues. Trimming removed 4 bases from V and 2 bases from J, with 9 bases in between. The V gene's germline CDR1 is SGHRS and CDR2 YFSETQ. The CDR3 here is CASSPDRNYGYTF. CDR3 sequence (DNA): TGCGCCAGCAGCCCGGACAGAAACTATGGCTACACCTTC.

V usage is TRBV20-1 and J usage is TRBJ2-5; TRBD1 might be the D (5 bases). The J call may be wrong; the DNA end is better matched by TRBJ2-7. CDR3 length: 11 residues. Germline V gene lookup returns CDR1 DFQATT and CDR2 SNEGSKA (reference sequence). As DNA, the CDR3 is TGCAGTGCCCCAGACAGTTACGAGCAGTACTTC. Residues: CSAPDSYEQYF.